This T cell receptor (beta chain) was observed in a study of Ad26.COV2.S vaccination and SARS-CoV-2 variants. The repertoire was sequenced with immunoSEQ multiplex PCR; TCRdb's copy has only in-frame clones and lacks some. The sample comprises some 350,000 clones, approximately 90% of which are singletons, and 3.9% rests with the top ten. Study-wide results and limits: People given the vaccine had a wider spike-specific TCR breadth than placebo recipients did. Post-vaccination breadth of spike-specific CD8+ and CD4+ T cell responses was reportedly substantial. Breadth measured for non-spike TCRs was similar across vaccine and placebo recipients. Measures of TCR breadth and depth may have fallen short of total T cell responses.

This clone was observed a single time. The antigen remains unidentified. Specimen: peripheral blood, collected after recovery from COVID-19. This TCR was recovered from a human donor who had recovered from COVID-19.

CDR3 coding DNA: TGTGCCAGCAGTGAACGGCAGAACACTGAAGCTTTCTTT. Protein sequence: CASSERQNTEAFF. The chain uses TRBV25-1 and TRBJ1-1, with D uncertain. V was trimmed by 2 bases and J by 1 base, leaving 5 bases between them. CDR1 is MGHDK and CDR2 is SYGVNS in the germline V gene. This CDR3 has 13 amino acids.